This TCR beta chain was sequenced during a study of T cell responses to AZD1222 COVID-19 vaccine. Across the whole study: The study pooled second doses at about 4 or about 12 weeks. Study-level points and caveats: The number of AZD1222 recipients seropositive at baseline was only five or six.

Deletions cut 3 bases from V and 2 bases from J, with 14 bases between. The germline V gene encodes CDR1 LGHDT and CDR2 YNNKEL (reference sequence). There are 16 residues in the CDR3. This clone is a singleton in its sample. Its specificity is unknown. Only in-frame clones appear in the TCRdb table, and some are missing; sequencing was by immunoSEQ multiplex PCR. The profile shows approximately 140,000 clones, about 92% of them singletons. The clonotype was recovered from an adult in good health. Sequencing was performed on peripheral blood, taken on day 0 of AZD1222 vaccination. The genes are TRBV3-1 (or the pseudogene TRBV3-2) and TRBJ1-5, with D perhaps TRBD1 (5 bases). For the CDR3, the DNA is TGTGCCAGCAGCCATTTCCCGCCGGGGGGCAATCAGCCCCAGCATTTT. Amino acids: CASSHFPPGGNQPQHF.